The 10 T cell receptor beta chains given below trace back to one sample, sequenced in a study of circulating CD8 cells and anti-PD-1 response in melanoma. Sorting of live CD3+CD8+TCRalphabeta+ cells by PD-1 and/or TIGIT gave four subsets. The QIAseq Immune Repertoire TCR panel built the libraries from roughly 15 ng of total RNA. TCRdb analysed the reads with MiXCR anew, one entry per CDR3 protein. The sample includes more than 700 distinct CDR3 sequences, around 13% of them seen just once. The sample consisted of CD8+ T cells from PBMCs, taken at baseline or after one month of anti-PD-1 therapy (not recorded which). The receptors originated from a human donor with melanoma.

The chain joins TRBV4-3 to TRBJ2-7; 11 positions match TRBD1. V trimming: 4 bases; J trimming: 7 bases; junction bases outside the gene matches: 6. CDR3 length: 14 amino acids. CDR1 and CDR2 (germline): LGHNA, YSLEER. CDR3 nucleotide sequence: TGCGCCAGCAGCCGCGGACAGGGGGCGTGGGAGCAGTACTTC. Amino acids: CASSRGQGAWEQYF.

By its share, this clonotype is medium-sized. The rearrangement links TRBV5-5 to TRBJ1-4; D is unresolved. Germline loops: CDR1 SGHKS, CDR2 YYEKEE (reference sequence). CDR3 length: 14 residues. The V gene lost 0 bases and the J gene lost 7 bases, with 10 bases spanning the gap. The CDR3: CASSLGTPREKLFF. In DNA form, the CDR3 reads TGTGCCAGCAGCTTGGGTACCCCACGTGAAAAACTGTTTTTT.

This clonotype is labeled medium-sized (0.01 to 0.1%). CDR3 sequence reads: CASSPSRNYEQYF. The CDR3 bases are TGTGCCAGTAGTCCCTCGAGGAACTACGAGCAGTACTTC. This sequence joins TRBV19 and TRBJ2-7; D remains unclear. Germline V lookup: CDR1 LNHDA, CDR2 SQIVND (reference sequence). Trimming took 5 bases from V and 3 from J, leaving 11 bases between them. This CDR3 contains 13 residues.

In its sample, this clonotype is medium-sized. This chain links TRBV7-2 with TRBJ2-5; either TRBD1 or TRBD2 may fit D (5 bases each). CDR3 length equals 13 residues. Germline assignment: CDR1 SGHTA and CDR2 FQGNSA. Trimming took 5 bases from V and 7 from J, leaving 14 bases between them. The CDR3 sequence is CASSPGTGRTQYF. In DNA form, the CDR3 reads TGTGCCAGCAGCCCCGGGACGGGGAGGACCCAGTACTTC.

Judged by abundance, this clonotype is large (0.1 to 1%). The rearrangement links TRBV29-1 to TRBJ2-1; either TRBD1 or TRBD2 may fit D (5 bases each). Germline lookup yields CDR1 SQVTM and CDR2 ANQGSEA. The CDR3 is made up of 16 amino acids. V shed 3 bases and J shed 8 bases, with 23 bases lying between them. The CDR3 loop is CSVDRQTTSTGHEQFF. CDR3 sequence (DNA): TGCAGCGTTGACAGACAGACTACCTCAACGGGCCATGAGCAGTTCTTC.

This clonotype was detected a few times. V gene TRBV27 combines with J gene TRBJ2-2; D is tentatively TRBD1 or TRBD2 (5 bases each). CDR1 and CDR2 (germline): MNHEY, SMNVEV (reference sequence). This CDR3 has 13 amino acids. The V gene lost 1 base and the J gene lost 7 bases, with 7 bases spanning the gap. DNA for the CDR3: TGTGCCAGCAGTTTATATGGGGGCGGGGAGCTGTTTTTT. This translates into CASSLYGGGELFF.

This clonotype was counted only a few times. The gene calls are TRBV14 and TRBJ2-3; a weak D match, TRBD2 (6 bases). CDR1 is SGHDN, CDR2 FVKESK, per germline. The CDR3 runs 15 residues. The V end lost 4 bases, the J end lost 0 bases, and 11 bases lay between the germline ends. CDR3 in amino acids: CASSPGGASTDTQYF. CDR3 coding DNA: TGTGCCAGCAGCCCCGGAGGGGCTAGCACAGATACGCAGTATTTT.

In its sample, this clonotype is medium-sized. The chain combines TRBV28 with TRBJ2-2; a possible D gene is TRBD2 (5 bases). The CDR3 contains 13 residues. The ends were cut back, 6 bases at V and 0 bases at J, with 5 bases in the middle. Germline V gene lookup returns CDR1 MDHEN and CDR2 SYDVKM. CDR3 DNA: TGTGCCAGCAGGCGGGCGAACACCGGGGAGCTGTTTTTT. This translates into CASRRANTGELFF.

By frequency in the sample, this clonotype is medium-sized (0.01 to 0.1%). The genes are TRBV27 and TRBJ1-1; D remains ambiguous. This CDR3 is 11 amino acids long. V was trimmed by 6 bases and J by 7 bases, leaving 9 bases between them. Per germline, CDR1 MNHEY and CDR2 SMNVEV (reference sequence). Here the CDR3 DNA reads TGTGCCAGCAGCCAAGGCGGTGAAGCTTTCTTT. It codes for CASSQGGEAFF.

Judged by abundance, this clonotype is large. This chain joins TRBV4-1 and TRBJ2-7, with 11 positions matching TRBD1. Unmatched junction bases numbered 7, after V lost 6 bases and J lost 0 bases. The CDR3 consists of 16 residues. Per germline, CDR1 MGHRA and CDR2 YSYEKL. CDR3: CASRQLGTGGSYEQYF. Written as DNA, the CDR3 is TGCGCCAGCAGACAACTCGGGACAGGGGGCTCCTACGAGCAGTACTTC.